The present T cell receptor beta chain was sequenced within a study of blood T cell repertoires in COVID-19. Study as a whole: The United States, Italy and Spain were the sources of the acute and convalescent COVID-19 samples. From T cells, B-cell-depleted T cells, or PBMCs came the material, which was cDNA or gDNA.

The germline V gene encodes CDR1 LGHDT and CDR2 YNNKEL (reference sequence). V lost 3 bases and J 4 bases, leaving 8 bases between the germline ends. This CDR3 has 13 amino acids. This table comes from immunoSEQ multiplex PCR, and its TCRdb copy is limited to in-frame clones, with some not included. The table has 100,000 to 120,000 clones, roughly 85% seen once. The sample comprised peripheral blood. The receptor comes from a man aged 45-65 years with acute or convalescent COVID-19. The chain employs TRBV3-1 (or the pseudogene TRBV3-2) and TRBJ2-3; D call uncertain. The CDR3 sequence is CASSHSSADTQYF. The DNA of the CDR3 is TGTGCCAGCAGCCATTCCAGCGCAGATACGCAGTATTTT.